Listed here are 7 T cell receptor beta chains from one sample, sequenced in a study of post-analysis software for immune sequencing data. Study-wide findings and caveats: With TRBV5-6, TRBV5-1 and TRBV20-1 included, 5 or 6 TRBV segments were more frequent in patients than in controls.

No antigen has been identified for these receptors. cDNA libraries of TCR beta carried unique molecular identifiers. MiXCR was run by TCRdb on the PCR reads, yielding one entry per CDR3 protein. The repertoire includes roughly 870,000 distinct CDR3 sequences, 53% of them detected once, and approximately 4.4% sits in the top ten. Material for sequencing was blood. The receptors come from a girl aged 5-17 years with multiple sclerosis.

At least ten counts were recorded for this clonotype. The chain combines TRBV5-1 with TRBJ2-5, with D unresolved. CDR1 is SGHRS and CDR2 is YFSETQ in the germline V gene. The V end was cut by 0 bases, the J end by 2 bases, with 2 bases between. The CDR3 sequence is 12 residues long. The CDR3 is CASSLGQETQYF. The CDR3 DNA reads TGCGCCAGCAGCTTGGGGCAAGAGACCCAGTACTTC. Full variable domain (outside the CDR3, taken from reference TRBV5-1 and TRBJ2-5): KAGVTQTPRYLIKTRGQQVTLSCSPISGHRSVSWYQQTPGQGLQFLFEYFSETQRNKGNFPGRFSGRQFSNSRSEMNVSTLELGDSALYLCASSLGQETQYFGPGTRLLVL.

The J gene is TRBJ2-7, the V gene TRBV14; the D call may be TRBD1 or TRBD2 (5 bases each). Trimming stripped 3 bases from V and 3 bases from J, with 18 bases between. Germline lookup yields CDR1 SGHDN and CDR2 FVKESK. The CDR3 length is 16 residues. The CDR3 loop reads CASSQGPGQEGYEQYF. The CDR3 region has the DNA TGTGCCAGCAGCCAGGGCCCAGGGCAAGAGGGCTACGAGCAGTACTTC.

V gene TRBV7-9 combines with J gene TRBJ2-4; D is unclear. The DNA end favors TRBJ2-7, so the J call may be wrong. Germline V gene sequence: CDR1 SEHNR, CDR2 FQNEAQ (reference sequence). The CDR3 length is 13 residues. The CDR3 reads CASSLAEPHEQYF. The CDR3 nucleotides are TGTGCCAGCAGCTTAGCGGAACCTCACGAGCAGTACTTC.

The genes are TRBV5-6 and TRBJ2-5, with D unclear. The germline V gene has CDR1 SGHDT and CDR2 YYEEEE. The CDR3 has 12 amino acids. The V end was cut by 2 bases, the J end by 5 bases, with 7 bases between. The CDR3 bases are TGTGCCAGCAGCTTAAAGGTTGAGACCCAGTACTTC. As protein: CASSLKVETQYF.

The chain couples TRBV7-9 to TRBJ1-2, with TRBD1 identical over 10 bases. Germline assignment: CDR1 SEHNR and CDR2 FQNEAQ (reference sequence). Losses at the gene ends were 3 bases for V and 8 bases for J; bases not matched to a gene: 12. The CDR3 is 16 amino acids. CDR3 nucleotides: TGTGCCAGCAGCTTGTCCGGGACAGGGGATTCGGGGGGCTACACCTTC. This gives the protein CASSLSGTGDSGGYTF. The entire variable domain, with the rest obtained from reference TRBV7-9 and TRBJ1-2, is as follows: DTGVSQNPRHKITKRGQNVTFRCDPISEHNRLYWYRQTLGQGPEFLTYFQNEAQLEKSRLLSDRFSAERPKGSFSTLEIQRTEQGDSAMYLCASSLSGTGDSGGYTFGSGTRLTVV.

This chain connects TRBV7-2 to TRBJ2-7; D may match TRBD1 or TRBD2 (6 bases each). The CDR3 spans 14 residues. Germline V lookup: CDR1 SGHTA, CDR2 FQGNSA. Trimming pared 1 base from V and 6 bases from J, leaving 13 bases between. CDR3 residues: CASSLEGGLLEQYF. For the CDR3, the DNA is TGTGCCAGCAGCTTAGAGGGGGGTCTCCTCGAGCAGTACTTC.

This clonotype was recorded a few times. The chain combines TRBV12-5 with TRBJ2-1; the match to TRBD2 covers 7 bases. Looked up from germline, CDR1 is LGHNT and CDR2 is FRNRAP. The V segment lost 6 bases and the J segment 5 bases; nucleotides outside the gene matches: 10. This CDR3 is 15 amino acids long. The DNA for the CDR3 is TGTGCTAGTGGGCCCGGGGCTAGCGGAAACAATGAGCAGTTCTTC. Residues: CASGPGASGNNEQFF.